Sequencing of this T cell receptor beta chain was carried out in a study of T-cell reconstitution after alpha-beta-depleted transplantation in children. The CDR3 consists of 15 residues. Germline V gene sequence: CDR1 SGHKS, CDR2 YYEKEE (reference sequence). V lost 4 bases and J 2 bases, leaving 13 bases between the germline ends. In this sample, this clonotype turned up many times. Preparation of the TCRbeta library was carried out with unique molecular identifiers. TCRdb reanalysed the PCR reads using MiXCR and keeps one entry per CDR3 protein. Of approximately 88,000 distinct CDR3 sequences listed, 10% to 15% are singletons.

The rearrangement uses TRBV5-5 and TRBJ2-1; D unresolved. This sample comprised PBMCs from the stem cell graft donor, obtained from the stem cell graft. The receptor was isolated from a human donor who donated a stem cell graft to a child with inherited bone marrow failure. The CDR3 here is CASSQVGGTYNEQFF. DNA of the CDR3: TGTGCCAGCAGCCAAGTGGGCGGAACCTACAATGAGCAGTTCTTC. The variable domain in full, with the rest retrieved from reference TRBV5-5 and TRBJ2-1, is DAGVTQSPTHLIKTRGQQVTLRCSPISGHKSVSWYQQVLGQGPQFIFQYYEKEERGRGNFPDRFSARQFPNYSSELNVNALLLGDSALYLCASSQVGGTYNEQFFGPGTRLTVL.